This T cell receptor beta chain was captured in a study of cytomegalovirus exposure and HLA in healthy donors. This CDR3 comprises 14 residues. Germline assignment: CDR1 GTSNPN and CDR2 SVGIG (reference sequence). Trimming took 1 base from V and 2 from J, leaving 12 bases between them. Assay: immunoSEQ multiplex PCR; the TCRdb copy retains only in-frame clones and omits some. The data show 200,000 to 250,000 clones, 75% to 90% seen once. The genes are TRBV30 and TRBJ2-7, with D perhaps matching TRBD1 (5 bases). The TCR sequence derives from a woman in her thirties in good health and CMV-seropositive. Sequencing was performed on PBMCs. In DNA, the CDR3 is TGTGCCTGGAGTGGACATGACAGAACCTACGAGCAGTACTTC. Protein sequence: CAWSGHDRTYEQYF.